The next 2 T cell receptor beta chains were all read from a single sample in a study of T cell clonotyping in hematopoietic cell transplantation. Sequencing was performed with immunoSEQ multiplex PCR; in TCRdb, only in-frame clones are kept and a portion is missing. The sample lists some 8,400 clones, about 88% occurring once. The sequencing used peripheral blood mononuclear cells, collected at the time of graft-versus-host disease after allogeneic stem cell transplant. Source of these receptors: a male patient between 55 and 70 years old who had an allogeneic stem cell transplant from a related donor, so the T cells may come from the graft donor. Some clones in this sample may be carry-over from other donors' samples.

V usage is TRBV12-5 and J usage is TRBJ1-6, with TRBD1 matching over 8 bases. J was trimmed by 0 bases and V by 0 bases; bases with no gene match: 7. The length of the CDR3 is 19 residues. Germline V gene data show CDR1 as LGHNT and CDR2 as FRNRAP. The CDR3 DNA follows: TGTGCTAGTGGTTTGGTACTTGGACAGGGTAGCTCCTATAATTCACCCCTCCACTTT. As protein: CASGLVLGQGSSYNSPLHF.

This clone showed up just once. The J gene is TRBJ1-4, the V gene TRBV5-1; D call uncertain. V dropped 1 base and J dropped 0 bases, with 7 bases sitting between them. In germline, CDR1 is SGHRS, CDR2 YFSETQ. CDR3 length: 15 residues. The CDR3 loop reads CASSLTGTTNEKLFF. The CDR3 DNA is TGCGCCAGCAGCTTGACTGGGACAACTAATGAAAAACTGTTTTTT.